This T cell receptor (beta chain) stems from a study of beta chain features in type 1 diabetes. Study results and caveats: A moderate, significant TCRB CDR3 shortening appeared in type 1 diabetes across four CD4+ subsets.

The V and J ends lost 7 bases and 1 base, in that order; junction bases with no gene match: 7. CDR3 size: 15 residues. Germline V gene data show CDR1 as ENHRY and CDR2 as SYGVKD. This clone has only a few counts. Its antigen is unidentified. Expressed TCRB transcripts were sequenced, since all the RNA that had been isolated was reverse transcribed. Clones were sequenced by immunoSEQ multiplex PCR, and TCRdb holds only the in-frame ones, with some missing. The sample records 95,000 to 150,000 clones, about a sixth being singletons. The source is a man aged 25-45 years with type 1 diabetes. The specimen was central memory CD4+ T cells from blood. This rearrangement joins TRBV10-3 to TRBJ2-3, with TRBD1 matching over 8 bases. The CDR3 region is CAITLGQGGTDTQYF. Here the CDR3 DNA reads TGTGCCATCACCTTAGGACAGGGCGGCACAGATACGCAGTATTTT.